These 17 T cell receptor beta chains were all obtained from the same sample, sequenced in a study of T cell repertoires in cytomegalovirus infection. One entry per CDR3 protein results from TCRdb running MiXCR on the reads. The data show approximately 550,000 distinct CDR3 sequences, 15% to 20% seen once. Material for sequencing was CD8+ T cells from PBMCs. Receptors were obtained from a human donor in good health (CMV status not recorded). Some clones in this sample may be carry-over from other donors' samples.

This clonotype was seen ten or more times. The chain links TRBV6-1 to TRBJ1-1; TRBD1 matches at 11 bases. CDR3 length equals 17 residues. Germline CDR1 and CDR2: MNHNS and SASEGT. V gave up 6 bases and J gave up 0 bases; unmatched junction bases: 9. The CDR3 protein is CASSEDRGRFLNTEAFF. CDR3 sequence (DNA): TGTGCCAGCAGCGAGGACAGGGGGCGGTTCCTGAACACTGAAGCTTTCTTT.

This clonotype was seen many times. The chain uses TRBV7-9 and TRBJ2-5; maybe TRBD1 (5 bases). Per the germline V gene, CDR1 is SEHNR and CDR2 is FQNEAQ (reference sequence). V was clipped by 5 bases and J by 0 bases, with 10 bases between them. The CDR3 has 14 amino acids. The CDR3 region has the DNA TGTGCCAGCAGCGTACCAGGGTACCAAGAGACCCAGTACTTC. Amino acids: CASSVPGYQETQYF.

V and J are TRBV20-1 and TRBJ2-7; tentative D call: TRBD1 (5 bases). Germline V gene sequence: CDR1 DFQATT, CDR2 SNEGSKA (reference sequence). V shed 1 base and J shed 3 bases, with 25 bases lying between them. CDR3 length equals 18 residues. CDR3 loop: CSARGPPTKTGFGYEQYF. The CDR3 DNA is TGCAGTGCTAGAGGGCCCCCTACGAAAACAGGTTTCGGCTACGAGCAGTACTTC.

This clonotype was seen at least ten times. The chain carries TRBV4-1 and TRBJ2-1, with 7 bases identical to TRBD2. V lost 4 bases, J lost 0 bases, and 12 bases stayed unmatched. The CDR3 length is 18 residues. Per the germline V gene, CDR1 is MGHRA and CDR2 is YSYEKL. CDR3 sequence (DNA): TGCGCCAGCAGCCCCGGGACTATCCTTTTAAGCTCCTACAATGAGCAGTTCTTC. Translating gives CASSPGTILLSSYNEQFF.

This clonotype was seen more than once but under ten times. J is TRBJ2-7 and V is TRBV6-5; TRBD1 agrees at 8 bases. Germline V lookup: CDR1 MNHEY, CDR2 SVGAGI. The CDR3 loop spans 12 amino acids. J gave up 7 bases and V 4 bases, and 3 bases lay outside the gene matches. The CDR3 protein is CASSWTGREQYF. The CDR3 DNA is TGTGCCAGCAGTTGGACAGGGCGAGAGCAGTACTTC.

This chain's CDR3 is CASSQVGLSYEQYF. Written as DNA, the CDR3 is TGTGCCAGCAGCCAAGTAGGCCTCTCCTACGAGCAGTACTTC. This sequence joins TRBV3-1 and TRBJ2-7; D uncertain. Between the trimmed V and J ends, which lost 1 base and 0 bases, there was a span of 7 bases. This CDR3 is 14 amino acids long. Germline CDR1 reads LGHDT; CDR2 reads YNNKEL (reference sequence).

This clonotype has ten or more counts. The chain employs TRBV27 and TRBJ2-7; 8 bases agree with TRBD1. CDR3 length: 17 residues. The germline V gene has CDR1 MNHEY and CDR2 SMNVEV (reference sequence). V was pared by 4 bases and J by 9 bases, with 20 bases of the junction left unmatched. The CDR3, as DNA: TGTGCCAGCAGTTCCACCCTCCCGACAGGGGAGCTCCCTGGGCAGTACTTC. Protein product: CASSSTLPTGELPGQYF.

This sequence joins TRBV6-5 and TRBJ1-6, with 9 bases that match TRBD1. V was pared by 7 bases and J by 7 bases, with 5 bases of the junction left unmatched. Germline assignment: CDR1 MNHEY and CDR2 SVGAGI. This CDR3 is built from 14 residues. CDR3 residues: CASNTGGRNSPLHF. The CDR3 nucleotides read TGTGCCAGCAATACAGGGGGCCGGAATTCACCCCTCCACTTT.

There are many counts of this clonotype. At one end, the junction sequence differs from germline, possibly due to a read error. V is TRBV7-3 and J is TRBJ2-5; 7 nucleotides agree with TRBD1. Germline lookup yields CDR1 SGHTA and CDR2 FQGTGA. The CDR3 contains 16 residues. CDR3 residues: CASSLTGTAFQETQYF. The CDR3 bases are TGTGCCAGCAGCCTAACCGGGACAGCGTTCCAAGAGACCCAGTACTTC.

This clonotype was seen at least ten times. V is TRBV6-6 and J is TRBJ2-7; 8 positions match TRBD1. This CDR3 region has 15 residues. The trim removed 0 bases at V and 4 bases at J, leaving 5 bases unmatched. From germline, CDR1 is MNHNY and CDR2 SVGAGI (reference sequence). The CDR3 spells CASSYSSGGSYEQYF. The DNA for the CDR3 is TGTGCCAGCAGTTACTCATCAGGGGGCTCGTACGAGCAGTACTTC.

The gene calls are TRBV7-9 and TRBJ1-2; 10 positions match TRBD1. CDR1 and CDR2 from the germline V gene are SEHNR and FQNEAQ (reference sequence). This CDR3 is built from 14 residues. Germline trimming cut 2 bases from V and 7 bases from J; bases unmatched to any gene: 4. The CDR3 DNA reads as TGTGCCAGCAGCTTAAGACAGGGGGCGTTTGGCTACACCTTC. Protein: CASSLRQGAFGYTF.

This clonotype was counted at least ten times. V and J are TRBV11-2 and TRBJ2-5, with TRBD1 identical over 7 bases. The germline gives CDR1 SGHAT, CDR2 FQNNGV. The CDR3 length is 16 residues. V lost 5 bases to trimming and J lost 4 bases; unmatched junction nucleotides: 13. The DNA of the CDR3 is TGTGCCAGCAGCGCGTACACATCGACAGGGTTAGAGACCCAGTACTTC. Encoded protein: CASSAYTSTGLETQYF.

In its sample, this clonotype was seen many times. The chain couples TRBV19 to TRBJ2-7, with D unresolved. V lost 8 bases and J 0 bases, leaving 14 bases between the germline ends. This CDR3 has 14 amino acids. Germline values: CDR1 LNHDA, CDR2 SQIVND (reference sequence). The CDR3 sequence is CASSSGRSSYEQYF. The CDR3 DNA reads TGTGCCAGTTCATCGGGCAGGAGCTCCTACGAGCAGTACTTC.

This clonotype has at least ten counts. The V gene is TRBV7-3, the J gene TRBJ2-1; D call uncertain. Trimming took off 0 bases at V and 0 bases at J, with 9 bases between the two ends. This CDR3 has 16 amino acids. In germline, CDR1 is SGHTA, CDR2 FQGTGA. The DNA of the CDR3 is TGTGCCAGCAGCTTAACTGGCCGGAGCTCCTACAATGAGCAGTTCTTC. This codes for CASSLTGRSSYNEQFF.

The genes are TRBV6-2 or TRBV6-3 and TRBJ1-1; D is perhaps TRBD1 (5 bases). Germline loops: CDR1 MNHEY, CDR2 SVGEGT. The CDR3 sequence is 13 residues long. Trimming cost V 10 bases and J 5 bases, with 17 bases left between them. In DNA, the CDR3 is TGTGCCACCCAAATGGGGGTCGGGACTGAAGCTTTCTTT. This gives the protein CATQMGVGTEAFF.

This clonotype showed up many times. The chain has TRBV7-9 and TRBJ1-1; D unclear. V dropped 5 bases and J dropped 5 bases, with 18 bases sitting between them. This CDR3 region has 15 residues. CDR1 SEHNR and CDR2 FQNEAQ come from the germline V gene (reference sequence). DNA for the CDR3: TGTGCCAGCAGCCCCAATCGAGTCAGAGGAACTGAAGCTTTCTTT. Translation: CASSPNRVRGTEAFF.

This clonotype was seen more than once but under ten times. The rearrangement joins TRBV15 to TRBJ2-1; the D gene is possibly TRBD2 (8 bases). Germline V lookup: CDR1 LNHNV, CDR2 YYDKDF (reference sequence). Trimming left V 0 bases short and J 3 bases short, with 24 bases between. The CDR3 is 20 amino acids. CDR3: CATSREGGGRSPFVYNEQFF. Here the CDR3 DNA reads TGTGCCACCAGCAGAGAAGGGGGCGGGAGGTCCCCTTTTGTCTACAATGAGCAGTTCTTC. Supplemented by reference TRBV15 and TRBJ2-1, the full variable domain reads DAMVIQNPRYQVTQFGKPVTLSCSQTLNHNVMYWYQQKSSQAPKLLFHYYDKDFNNEADTPDNFQSRRPNTSFCFLDIRSPGLGDTAMYLCATSREGGGRSPFVYNEQFFGPGTRLTVL.